A single sample gave rise to the 2 T cell receptor beta chains below, sequenced in a study of T cells in Graves' hyperthyroidism and ophthalmopathy. Regions amplified from RNA transcripts were the TCR beta CDR3 regions. HTBI primers drove first-round RT-PCR of the TCR CDR3. Each CDR3 protein gets one entry after TCRdb re-called the multiplex PCR reads with MiXCR. The table records approximately 570,000 distinct CDR3 sequences, just under 20% of them present only once. Material for sequencing was blood. Every receptor here comes from a middle-aged man with Graves' ophthalmopathy.

The sample holds many counts of this clonotype. This chain connects TRBV5-1 to TRBJ2-2, with 9 bases fitting TRBD2. The V gene end was trimmed by 1 base and the J gene end by 7 bases; junction bases not matched to a gene: 8. Germline CDR1 reads SGHRS; CDR2 reads YFSETQ. The CDR3 length is 16 residues. The CDR3 protein is CASSLSLAGANGELFF. CDR3 DNA: TGCGCCAGCAGCTTGTCGTTAGCGGGGGCCAACGGGGAGCTGTTTTTT. The full variable domain, with the rest looked up from reference TRBV5-1 and TRBJ2-2, is KAGVTQTPRYLIKTRGQQVTLSCSPISGHRSVSWYQQTPGQGLQFLFEYFSETQRNKGNFPGRFSGRQFSNSRSEMNVSTLELGDSALYLCASSLSLAGANGELFFGEGSRLTVL.

The gene calls are TRBV5-1 and TRBJ2-3; 8 bases are a match to TRBD2. This CDR3 comprises 16 residues. With 4 bases clipped from V and 4 bases from J, the junction kept 11 bases outside the gene matches. Germline CDR1 reads SGHRS; CDR2 reads YFSETQ. The CDR3 region has the DNA TGCGCCAGCAGCCCGCAAAAGAGCGGGGGTGCAGATACGCAGTATTTT. Protein sequence: CASSPQKSGGADTQYF.